These T cell receptor beta chains were read from a single sample in a study of beta chain features in type 1 diabetes. Profiled with immunoSEQ multiplex PCR; TCRdb holds only in-frame clones, not every one. Among around 500,000 clones, roughly 30% were seen once, and the ten largest hold about 0.065%. The sample taken for sequencing was naive CD4+ T cells from blood. Receptors were obtained from a man younger than 35 in good health. Each CDR3 is given with its conserved first and last residue. A D gene is named only where the DNA matches it firmly. A row's size may be missing; if present it is once, few, many or a size class.

v_gene	abundance	j_gene	d_gene	CDR3nt	CDR3aa
TRBV30	few	TRBJ2-1	TRBD2	TGTGCCTGGAGTGTACGTACTAGCGGGCCCAATGAGCAGTTCTTC	CAWSVRTSGPNEQFF
TRBV7-2	NA	TRBJ2-3	NA	TGTGCCAGCAGCTTAAAGAGGAGGGGCACAGATACGCAGTATTTT	CASSLKRRGTDTQYF
TRBV30	NA	TRBJ1-1	TRBD1	TGTGCCTGGAGTGCACATGGACAGGGGAAGGGCACTGAAGCTTTCTTT	CAWSAHGQGKGTEAFF
TRBV27	few	TRBJ2-1	NA	TGTGCCAGCAGTTCCCGGGAGCGGAGCTCCTACAATGAGCAGTTCTTC	CASSSRERSSYNEQFF
TRBV7-2	few	TRBJ2-3	TRBD2	TGTGCCAGCAGCTTAGCGCTCGTGTCCCTAGCGGCTAGCACAGATACGCAGTATTTT	CASSLALVSLAASTDTQYF
TRBV5-6	few	TRBJ1-1	TRBD1	TGTGCCAGCAGCCTTCGGGACAGGGGCCCTATGAACACTGAAGCTTTCTTT	CASSLRDRGPMNTEAFF
TRBV30	NA	TRBJ1-1	TRBD1	TGTGCCTGGGCACAGGGGTCCGGGGTAGCTTTCTTT	CAWAQGSGVAFF
TRBV29-1	NA	TRBJ1-5	NA	TGCAGCGTTTCGGACGGAAGCAATCAGCCCCAGCATTTT	CSVSDGSNQPQHF
TRBV5-4	NA	TRBJ2-1	NA	TGTGCCAGCAGCTTGACAGATTACAATGAGCAGTTCTTC	CASSLTDYNEQFF
TRBV5-4	few	TRBJ2-1	NA	TGTGCCAGCAGCTTGCCCTCGTTGAGCTCCTACAATGAGCAGTTCTTC	CASSLPSLSSYNEQFF
TRBV6-6	NA	TRBJ2-5	NA	TGTGCCAGCAACAGGGCCCCAGGGGAGACCCAGTACTTC	CASNRAPGETQYF
TRBV7-9	NA	TRBJ2-1	TRBD2	TGTGCCAGCAGCTTAGACCTAGCGGGACGTAACTCCTACAATGAGCAGTTCTTC	CASSLDLAGRNSYNEQFF
TRBV2	NA	TRBJ2-7	NA	TGTGCCAGCAGTCTCCCCTTAAGGTACGAGCAGTACTTC	CASSLPLRYEQYF
TRBV14	NA	TRBJ2-1	NA	TGTGCCAGCAGCCAAGGGGGGAAAGGCAACTACAATGAGCAGTTCTTC	CASSQGGKGNYNEQFF
TRBV7-9	few	TRBJ2-7	NA	TGTGCCAGCAGCGGGGGATCTGAGCAGTACTTC	CASSGGSEQYF
TRBV2	NA	TRBJ2-1	NA	TGTGCCAGCAGTCGGGTCCTATACAATGAGCAGTTCTTC	CASSRVLYNEQFF
TRBV9	once	TRBJ2-2	TRBD1	TGTGCCAGCAGCACCGGGACAGGGGTTAACACCGGGGAGCTGTTTTTT	CASSTGTGVNTGELFF
TRBV29-1	few	TRBJ2-1	TRBD1	TGCAGCGTTGCCGGGACAGGGTCACTCAATGAGCAGTTCTTC	CSVAGTGSLNEQFF
TRBV30	few	TRBJ1-2	NA	TGTGCCTGGAGGGCCTCTGGGGGGGAGTACCTACCCGGCTACACCTTC	CAWRASGGEYLPGYTF
TRBV30	NA	TRBJ1-2	TRBD1	TGTGCCTGGAGCAGGGACAGCCGTCGAGGCTACACCTTC	CAWSRDSRRGYTF
TRBV18	NA	TRBJ2-7	NA	TGTGCCAGCTCCCGCTCCTACGAGCAGTACTTC	CASSRSYEQYF
TRBV6-6	NA	TRBJ2-7	NA	TGTGCCAGCAGCCCAACGGGGAGCTCGTACGAGCAGTACTTC	CASSPTGSSYEQYF
TRBV2	NA	TRBJ2-4	NA	TGTGCCACGCAACGTGAAAAATCGGACATTCAGTACTTC	CATQREKSDIQYF
TRBV27	NA	TRBJ2-1	TRBD1	TGTGCCAGCAGTTTAAGGGGACAGGGCTATGAGCAGTTCTTC	CASSLRGQGYEQFF
TRBV30	NA	TRBJ2-3	NA	TGTGCCTGGAGTGTAAGTAGCCTAGCTACAGATACGCAGTATTTT	CAWSVSSLATDTQYF
TRBV9	once	TRBJ2-1	TRBD2	TGTGCCAGCAGCGTAGGGGTGGGAGGGAACAACAATGAGCAGTTCTTC	CASSVGVGGNNNEQFF
TRBV4-1	NA	TRBJ2-5	NA	TGCGCCAGCAGCCAACCTCGAGGGCTTCGGTACTTC	CASSQPRGLRYF
TRBV5-4	NA	TRBJ2-4	NA	TGTGCCAGCAGCGGGAGACTAGATCTGGAAAACATTCAGTACTTC	CASSGRLDLENIQYF
TRBV19	NA	TRBJ2-3	TRBD2	TGTGCCAGTAGTATGGGGCGGACTAGCTCAGATACGCAGTATTTT	CASSMGRTSSDTQYF
TRBV5-4	few	TRBJ1-4	NA	TGTGCCAGCAGCCGGCAGATGAATGAAAAACTGTTTTTT	CASSRQMNEKLFF
TRBV30	NA	TRBJ1-4	NA	TGTGCCTGGAGTTCAGGGCGTCCGGAAAAACTGTTTTTT	CAWSSGRPEKLFF
TRBV5-4	few	TRBJ2-5	TRBD2	TGTGCCAGCAGCTCCACAATAGCGGGAGGACAAGAGACCCAGTACTTC	CASSSTIAGGQETQYF
TRBV6-5	NA	TRBJ2-1	NA	TGTGCCAGCAGTTGGACGGACCGCCGGTACAATGAGCAGTTCTTC	CASSWTDRRYNEQFF
TRBV11-2	few	TRBJ2-6	NA	TGTGCCAGCAGCTCGCGCTCTGGGGCCAACGTCCTGACTTTC	CASSSRSGANVLTF
TRBV30	few	TRBJ2-4	NA	TGTGCCTGGAGTGAGGGGCCTCAAAACATTCAGTACTTC	CAWSEGPQNIQYF
TRBV14	NA	TRBJ2-1	NA	TGTGCCAGCAGCAGCTCGGCCCGCTCCTACAATGAGCAGTTCTTC	CASSSSARSYNEQFF
TRBV4-1	NA	TRBJ2-1	NA	TGCGCCAGCAGCCAAACCCCCTACAATGAGCAGTTCTTC	CASSQTPYNEQFF
TRBV30	NA	TRBJ2-7	NA	TGTGCCTGGAGCCAGATTACGGGGGCCGAGCAGTACTTC	CAWSQITGAEQYF
TRBV5-4	once	TRBJ2-7	NA	TGTGCCAGCAGCTTATCCTATCAGACAAATTCCTACGAGCAGTACTTC	CASSLSYQTNSYEQYF
TRBV7-6	NA	TRBJ2-7	NA	TGTGCCAGCAGCTTGATCGGGGTGGTCGGCTACGAGCAGTACTTC	CASSLIGVVGYEQYF
TRBV6-5	NA	TRBJ2-4	NA	TGTGCCAGCGGGGCCCCGGGACGGATGGACATTCAGTACTTC	CASGAPGRMDIQYF
TRBV28	NA	TRBJ2-5	NA	TGTGCCAGCAGTTTATCCGGGGGCGAGACCCAGTACTTC	CASSLSGGETQYF
TRBV29-1	NA	TRBJ1-4	NA	TGCAGCGTTGCTGGGGGCGATGAAAAACTGTTTTTT	CSVAGGDEKLFF
TRBV28	NA	TRBJ2-1	NA	TGTGCCAGCAGCTCGGTCTACAATGAGCAGTTCTTC	CASSSVYNEQFF
TRBV7-8	NA	TRBJ2-3	NA	TGTGCCAGCAGCTTAAGCATCTCCCCTTACACAGATACGCAGTATTTT	CASSLSISPYTDTQYF